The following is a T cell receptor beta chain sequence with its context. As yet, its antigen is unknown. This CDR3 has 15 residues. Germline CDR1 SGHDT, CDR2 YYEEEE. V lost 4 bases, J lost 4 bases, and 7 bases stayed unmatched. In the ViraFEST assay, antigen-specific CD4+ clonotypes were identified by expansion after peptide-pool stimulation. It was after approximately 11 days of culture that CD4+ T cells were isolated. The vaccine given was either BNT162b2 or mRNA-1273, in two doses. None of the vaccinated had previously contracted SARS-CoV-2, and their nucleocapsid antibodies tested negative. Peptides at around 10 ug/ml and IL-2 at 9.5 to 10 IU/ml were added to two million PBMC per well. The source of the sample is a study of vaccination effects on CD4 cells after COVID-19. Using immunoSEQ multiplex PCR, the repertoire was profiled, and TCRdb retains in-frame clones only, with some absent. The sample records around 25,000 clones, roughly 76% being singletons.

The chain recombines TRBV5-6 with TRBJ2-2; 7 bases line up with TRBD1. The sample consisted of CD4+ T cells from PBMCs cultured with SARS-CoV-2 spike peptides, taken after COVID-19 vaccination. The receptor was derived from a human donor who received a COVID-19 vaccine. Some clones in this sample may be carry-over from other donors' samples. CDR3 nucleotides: TGTGCCAGCAGCACGGGACAGACTTCCACCGGGGAGCTGTTTTTT. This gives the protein CASSTGQTSTGELFF.